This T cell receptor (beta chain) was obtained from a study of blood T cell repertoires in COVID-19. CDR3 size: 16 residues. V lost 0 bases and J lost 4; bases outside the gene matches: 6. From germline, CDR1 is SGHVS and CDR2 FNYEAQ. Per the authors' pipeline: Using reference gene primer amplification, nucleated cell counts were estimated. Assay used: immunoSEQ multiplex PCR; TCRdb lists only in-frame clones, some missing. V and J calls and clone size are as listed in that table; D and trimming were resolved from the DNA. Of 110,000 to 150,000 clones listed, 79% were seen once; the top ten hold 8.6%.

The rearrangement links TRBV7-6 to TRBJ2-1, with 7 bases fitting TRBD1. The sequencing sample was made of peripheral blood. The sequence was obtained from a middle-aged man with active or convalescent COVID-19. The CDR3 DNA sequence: TGTGCCAGCAGCTTAGCGGGGGACAGCGAATACAATGAGCAGTTCTTC. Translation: CASSLAGDSEYNEQFF.